Each of the 19 T cell receptor beta chains below was sequenced from the same sample in a study of T cells after yellow fever vaccination. TCRdb analysed the 5' RACE reads with MiXCR anew, one entry per CDR3 protein. The sample lists 250,000 to 300,000 distinct CDR3 sequences, 10% to 15% occurring once. Sample: CD4+ T cells sorted from PBMCs, taken 45 days after the yellow fever booster vaccination. The origin of the receptors is a man aged 25-45 years who received the YFV17D yellow fever vaccine.

This clonotype was observed at least ten times. The chain employs TRBV20-1 and TRBJ2-7; D is perhaps TRBD1 (6 bases). This CDR3 spans 14 amino acids. V was shortened by 4 bases and J by 3 bases, with 16 bases between the two germline ends. Germline loops: CDR1 DFQATT, CDR2 SNEGSKA (reference sequence). CDR3 loop: CSAIMGAVIYEQYF. CDR3 bases: TGCAGTGCTATTATGGGGGCCGTCATCTACGAGCAGTACTTC.

This chain links TRBV6-5 with TRBJ2-1, with TRBD2 as a possible D gene (7 bases). Looked up from germline, CDR1 is MNHEY and CDR2 is SVGAGI. With 0 bases removed from V and 5 bases from J, the gap between germline ends came to 20 bases. This CDR3 spans 18 amino acids. The CDR3 is CASSYSGYGRGAHNEQFF. The CDR3 DNA reads as TGTGCCAGCAGTTACTCAGGGTATGGACGGGGGGCCCACAATGAGCAGTTCTTC.

This clonotype was counted between two and nine times. The chain joins TRBV29-1 to TRBJ1-5; D is undetermined. Germline-derived CDR1 and CDR2 are SQVTM and ANQGSEA. This CDR3 region has 13 residues. Trimming stripped 4 bases from V and 0 bases from J, with 7 bases between. In DNA form, the CDR3 reads TGCAGCGTTGGAGGGAATAGCAATCAGCCCCAGCATTTT. Protein sequence: CSVGGNSNQPQHF.

This clonotype was detected a few times. The chain recombines TRBV6-1 with TRBJ1-1; 11 bases are shared with TRBD1. J gave up 6 bases and V 6 bases, and 9 bases lay outside the gene matches. This CDR3 spans 15 amino acids. CDR1 and CDR2 (germline): MNHNS, SASEGT. CDR3 nucleotides: TGTGCCAGCAGCCTTAGGACAGGGGGCGCCGCTGAAGCTTTCTTT. Amino acids: CASSLRTGGAAEAFF.

The chain carries TRBV7-2 and TRBJ1-6; no reliable D call. V was clipped by 1 base and J by 7 bases, with 5 bases between them. Germline V gene lookup returns CDR1 SGHTA and CDR2 FQGNSA. The CDR3 covers 13 residues. This chain's CDR3 is CASSLGFNSPLHF. CDR3 sequence (DNA): TGTGCCAGCAGCTTAGGATTCAATTCACCCCTCCACTTT. The whole variable domain, remainder taken from reference TRBV7-2 and TRBJ1-6, is GAGVSQSPSNKVTEKGKDVELRCDPISGHTALYWYRQSLGQGLEFLIYFQGNSAPDKSGLPSDRFSAERTGGSVSTLTIQRTQQEDSAVYLCASSLGFNSPLHFGNGTRLTVT.

The chain recombines TRBV10-3 with TRBJ1-4; D possibly corresponds to TRBD1 (5 bases). CDR3 length equals 15 residues. Per germline, CDR1 ENHRY and CDR2 SYGVKD. Trimming cost V 0 bases and J 6 bases, with 11 bases left between them. As DNA, the CDR3 is TGTGCCATCAGTGAGTCTCTGGGGGAGGATGAAAAACTGTTTTTT. As protein: CAISESLGEDEKLFF.

This clonotype was detected a few times. The gene calls are TRBV18 and TRBJ2-1; D call uncertain. V shed 3 bases and J shed 6 bases, with 15 bases lying between them. The CDR3 sequence is 15 residues long. Germline lookup yields CDR1 KGHSH and CDR2 LQKENI. CDR3 in DNA: TGTGCCAGCTCACCGCAACTCACAACGGTCAATGAGCAGTTCTTC. Its protein is CASSPQLTTVNEQFF.

This sequence joins TRBV7-2 and TRBJ2-7, with unresolved D. The CDR3 is made up of 12 amino acids. The V and J ends lost 4 bases and 5 bases respectively, with 9 bases between them. CDR1 and CDR2 (germline): SGHTA, FQGNSA. The DNA of the CDR3 is TGTGCCAGCAGCTCAAGCCAGAACGAGCAGTACTTC. This gives the protein CASSSSQNEQYF.

The chain is built from TRBV9 and TRBJ1-3; D remains unclear. V shed 0 bases and J shed 2 bases, with 6 bases lying between them. The CDR3 covers 14 residues. Germline values: CDR1 SGDLS, CDR2 YYNGEE. The CDR3 is CASSVGVTGNTIYF. CDR3 DNA: TGTGCCAGCAGCGTAGGGGTAACTGGAAACACCATATATTTT.

The chain links TRBV3-1 to TRBJ2-2; D remains ambiguous. Trimming took off 3 bases at V and 4 bases at J, with 9 bases between the two ends. This CDR3 region has 14 residues. Germline-derived CDR1 and CDR2 are LGHDT and YNNKEL (reference sequence). For the CDR3, the DNA is TGTGCCAGCAGCCAGCTCAGTCCCACCGGGGAGCTGTTTTTT. The encoded protein is CASSQLSPTGELFF.

This clonotype was found a few times. DNA of the CDR3: TGCGCCAGCAGCTCGGACCGGAATCTAGCGGGAGGTGACACCGGGGAGCTGTTTTTT. This encodes CASSSDRNLAGGDTGELFF. The rearrangement links TRBV5-1 to TRBJ2-2, with TRBD2 matching over 11 bases. V lost 3 bases and J lost 3; bases outside the gene matches: 13. The CDR3 length is 19 residues. Germline V CDR1 and CDR2: SGHRS, YFSETQ. The full variable domain, rest sourced from reference TRBV5-1 and TRBJ2-2, is KAGVTQTPRYLIKTRGQQVTLSCSPISGHRSVSWYQQTPGQGLQFLFEYFSETQRNKGNFPGRFSGRQFSNSRSEMNVSTLELGDSALYLCASSSDRNLAGGDTGELFFGEGSRLTVL.

This clonotype was counted between two and nine times. The rearrangement joins TRBV15 to TRBJ1-1, with D maybe TRBD1 (5 bases). The CDR3 sequence is 13 residues long. Germline V CDR1 and CDR2: LNHNV, YYDKDF (reference sequence). The V gene lost 3 bases and the J gene lost 7 bases, with 12 bases spanning the gap. CDR3 sequence: CATSRPKTVEAFF. The CDR3 DNA sequence: TGTGCCACCAGCAGGCCCAAGACAGTTGAAGCTTTCTTT.

V usage is TRBV7-2 and J usage is TRBJ2-1; no clear D gene. Per germline, CDR1 SGHTA and CDR2 FQGNSA. This CDR3 spans 12 amino acids. V shed 1 base and J shed 8 bases, with 6 bases lying between them. The CDR3 coding sequence is TGTGCCAGCAGCTTAGTGGAGTATGAGCAGTTCTTC. Amino acid sequence: CASSLVEYEQFF.

J is TRBJ2-7 and V is TRBV29-1, with TRBD2 matching over 8 bases. J was trimmed by 7 bases and V by 6 bases; bases with no gene match: 8. CDR1 and CDR2 (germline): SQVTM, ANQGSEA. The CDR3 loop spans 12 amino acids. The CDR3 DNA sequence: TGCAGCGTCGAGGCAGGCGGGGGGGAGCAGTACTTC. Residues: CSVEAGGGEQYF.

This clonotype was seen a few times. The rearrangement joins TRBV10-3 to TRBJ2-3, with D maybe TRBD1 (6 bases). The CDR3 is 13 residues long. V was trimmed by 10 bases and J by 0 bases, leaving 11 bases between them. The V gene's germline CDR1 is ENHRY and CDR2 SYGVKD. CDR3: CATTGQSTDTQYF. The CDR3 DNA sequence: TGTGCCACCACGGGACAAAGCACAGATACGCAGTATTTT.

The chain combines TRBV20-1 with TRBJ2-2, with D unclear. V was pared by 5 bases and J by 5 bases, with 12 bases between. This CDR3 is 13 amino acids long. CDR1 is DFQATT, CDR2 SNEGSKA, per germline (reference sequence). The CDR3 reads CSAYTGTTGELFF. In DNA form, the CDR3 reads TGCAGTGCTTATACGGGCACAACCGGGGAGCTGTTTTTT.

This clonotype was seen many times. This chain uses TRBV15 with TRBJ2-5; 7 bases fit TRBD1. Germline CDR1 reads LNHNV; CDR2 reads YYDKDF (reference sequence). The trim removed 1 base at V and 5 bases at J, leaving 10 bases unmatched. The CDR3 is made up of 16 amino acids. The CDR3 bases are TGTGCCACCAGCAGAGGTGGGACAGCCCAGGGGGAGACCCAGTACTTC. Its translation: CATSRGGTAQGETQYF.

The chain links TRBV5-1 to TRBJ2-1; unclear D gene. V lost 0 bases and J lost 4, with 11 bases in between. CDR1 is SGHRS and CDR2 is YFSETQ in the germline V gene. The CDR3 sequence is 15 residues long. CDR3 sequence (DNA): TGCGCCAGCAGCTTGGCCCTGTCCTTGTACAATGAGCAGTTCTTC. This sequence encodes CASSLALSLYNEQFF.

V and J are TRBV6-5 and TRBJ1-6; 8 bases fit TRBD1. The V gene's germline CDR1 is MNHEY and CDR2 SVGAGI. This CDR3 spans 16 amino acids. J lost 4 bases, V lost 6 bases, and 8 bases had no gene match. CDR3 nucleotides: TGTGCCAGCAGCAACGACAGGGGTTTGTATAATTCACCCCTCCACTTT. Residues: CASSNDRGLYNSPLHF.